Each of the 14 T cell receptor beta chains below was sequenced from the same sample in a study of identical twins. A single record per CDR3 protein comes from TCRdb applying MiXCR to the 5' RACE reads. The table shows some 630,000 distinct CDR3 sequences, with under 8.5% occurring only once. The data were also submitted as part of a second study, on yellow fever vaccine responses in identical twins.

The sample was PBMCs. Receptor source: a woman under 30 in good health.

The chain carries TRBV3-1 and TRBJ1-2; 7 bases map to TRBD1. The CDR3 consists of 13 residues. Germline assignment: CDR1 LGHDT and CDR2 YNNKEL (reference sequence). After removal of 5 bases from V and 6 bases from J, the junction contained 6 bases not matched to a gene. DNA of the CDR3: TGTGCCAGCAGCGGAGGGGGCGGGGATGGCTACACCTTC. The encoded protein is CASSGGGGDGYTF.

The CDR3 is CASSWTGPSNQPQHF. In DNA, the CDR3 is TGTGCCAGCAGTTGGACAGGGCCGAGCAATCAGCCCCAGCATTTT. The gene calls are TRBV27 and TRBJ1-5; TRBD1 matches at 8 bases. The germline CDR1 and CDR2 sequences are MNHEY and SMNVEV (reference sequence). V trimming: 4 bases; J trimming: 1 base; junction bases outside the gene matches: 3. The CDR3 length is 15 residues.

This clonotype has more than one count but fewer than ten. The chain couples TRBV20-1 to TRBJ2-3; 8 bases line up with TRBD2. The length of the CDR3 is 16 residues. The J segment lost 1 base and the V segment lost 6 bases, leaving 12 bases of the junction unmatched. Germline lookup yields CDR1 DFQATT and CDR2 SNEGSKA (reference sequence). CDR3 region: CSAAGLAPQGTDTQYF. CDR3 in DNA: TGCAGTGCGGCTGGACTAGCCCCTCAAGGCACAGATACGCAGTATTTT.

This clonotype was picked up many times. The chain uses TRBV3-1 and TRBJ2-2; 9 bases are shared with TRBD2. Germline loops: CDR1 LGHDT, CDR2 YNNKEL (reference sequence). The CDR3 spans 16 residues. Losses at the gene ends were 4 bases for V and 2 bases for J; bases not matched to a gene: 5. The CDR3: CASSLSGGTNTGELFF. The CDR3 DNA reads TGTGCCAGCAGCCTTAGCGGGGGCACCAACACCGGGGAGCTGTTTTTT.

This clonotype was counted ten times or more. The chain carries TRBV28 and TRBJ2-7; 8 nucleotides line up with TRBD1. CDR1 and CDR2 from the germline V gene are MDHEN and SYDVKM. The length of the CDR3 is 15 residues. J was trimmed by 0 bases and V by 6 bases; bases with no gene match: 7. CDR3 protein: CASRRRTGNSYEQYF. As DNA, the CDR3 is TGTGCCAGCAGACGAAGGACAGGGAACTCCTACGAGCAGTACTTC.

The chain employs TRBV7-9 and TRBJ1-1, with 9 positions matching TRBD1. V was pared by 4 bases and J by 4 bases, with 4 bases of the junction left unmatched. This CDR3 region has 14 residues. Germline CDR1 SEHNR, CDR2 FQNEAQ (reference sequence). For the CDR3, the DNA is TGTGCCAGCAGCTCGGACAGGGGAATCACTGAAGCTTTCTTT. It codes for CASSSDRGITEAFF.

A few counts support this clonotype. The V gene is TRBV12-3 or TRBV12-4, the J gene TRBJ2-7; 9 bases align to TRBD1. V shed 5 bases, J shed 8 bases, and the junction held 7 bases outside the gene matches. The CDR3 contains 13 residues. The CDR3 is CASSPRGQGKQYV. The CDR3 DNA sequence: TGTGCCAGCAGTCCAAGGGGACAGGGCAAGCAGTACGTC.

This chain's CDR3 is CASSLGQLTYEQYF. CDR3 DNA sequence: TGTGCCAGCAGCCTGGGACAACTAACCTACGAGCAGTACTTC. The chain is built from TRBV5-6 and TRBJ2-7; a possible D gene is TRBD1 (6 bases). Per the germline V gene, CDR1 is SGHDT and CDR2 is YYEEEE. The V gene lost 4 bases and the J gene lost 2 bases, with 13 bases spanning the gap. The CDR3 consists of 14 residues. The full variable domain, with the rest looked up from reference TRBV5-6 and TRBJ2-7, is DAGVTQSPTHLIKTRGQQVTLRCSPKSGHDTVSWYQQALGQGPQFIFQYYEEEERQRGNFPDRFSGHQFPNYSSELNVNALLLGDSALYLCASSLGQLTYEQYFGPGTRLTVT.

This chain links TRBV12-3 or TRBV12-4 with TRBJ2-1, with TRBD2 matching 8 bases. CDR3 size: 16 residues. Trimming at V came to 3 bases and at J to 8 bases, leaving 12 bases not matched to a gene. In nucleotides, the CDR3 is TGTGCCAGCAGTTTTCGCGGGAGGCCCCCTTTTGATGAGCAGTTCTTC. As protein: CASSFRGRPPFDEQFF.

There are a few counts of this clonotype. The CDR3 DNA reads as TGCAGCGTCCGCCGGGACAGGAACACCGGGGAGCTGTTTTTT. It codes for CSVRRDRNTGELFF. The V and J genes are TRBV29-1 and TRBJ2-2; 7 nucleotides match TRBD1. CDR3 size: 14 residues. Germline trimming cut 6 bases from V and 1 base from J; bases unmatched to any gene: 5. CDR1 and CDR2 (germline): SQVTM, ANQGSEA.

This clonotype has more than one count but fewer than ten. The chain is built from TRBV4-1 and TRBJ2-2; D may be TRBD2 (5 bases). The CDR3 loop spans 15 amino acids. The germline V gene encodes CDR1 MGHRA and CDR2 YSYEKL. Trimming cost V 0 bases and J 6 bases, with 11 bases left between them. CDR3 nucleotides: TGCGCCAGCAGCCAAGACCGGGGAGTCGCCGGGGAGCTGTTTTTT. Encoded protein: CASSQDRGVAGELFF.

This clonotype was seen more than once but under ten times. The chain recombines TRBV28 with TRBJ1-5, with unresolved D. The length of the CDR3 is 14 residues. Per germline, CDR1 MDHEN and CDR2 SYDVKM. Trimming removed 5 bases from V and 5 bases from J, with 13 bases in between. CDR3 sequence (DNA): TGTGCCAGCAGTCAGTGGGGAAGCGATCAGCCCCAGCATTTT. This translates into CASSQWGSDQPQHF.

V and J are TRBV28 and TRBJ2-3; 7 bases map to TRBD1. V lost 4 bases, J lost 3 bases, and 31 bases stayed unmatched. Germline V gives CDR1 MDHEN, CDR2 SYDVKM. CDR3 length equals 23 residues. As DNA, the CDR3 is TGTGCCAGCAGTTGCCCCCTAACTAACCTCTCCCCCGACAGGGTGAACGGGACAGATACGCAGTATTTT. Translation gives CASSCPLTNLSPDRVNGTDTQYF.

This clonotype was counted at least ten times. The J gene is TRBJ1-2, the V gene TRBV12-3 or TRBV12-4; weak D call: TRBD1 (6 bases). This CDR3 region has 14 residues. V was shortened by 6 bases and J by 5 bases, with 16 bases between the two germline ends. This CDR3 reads CASSLGGAGYGYTF. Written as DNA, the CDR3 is TGTGCCAGCAGCCTTGGGGGGGCCGGGTATGGCTACACCTTC.